This T cell receptor (beta chain) is from a study of cytomegalovirus exposure and HLA in healthy donors. Study results and limitations: A later analysis linked a missense DCLRE1C variant to TCR beta V- and J-gene trimming.

The CDR3 consists of 15 residues. The germline gives CDR1 SEHNR, CDR2 FQNEAQ (reference sequence). V shed 5 bases and J 6 bases; nucleotides not matched to a gene: 10. For this clone: The antigen is undetermined.

The PCR made use of 60 Vbeta and 13 Jbeta primers. Clones were sequenced by immunoSEQ multiplex PCR, and TCRdb holds only the in-frame ones, with some missing. The sample consists of approximately 130,000 clones, 81% of them appearing once. Specimen: PBMCs. This chain joins TRBV7-9 and TRBJ2-4; 7 nucleotides agree with TRBD1. This clonotype was obtained from a woman aged 40 to 50 in good health and CMV-seronegative. CDR3 residues: CASSVIKGAGNIQYF. CDR3 DNA: TGTGCCAGCAGCGTAATCAAGGGGGCGGGAAACATTCAGTACTTC.